The 17 T cell receptor beta chains listed next were all sequenced from one sample in a study of cytomegalovirus exposure and HLA in healthy donors. The PCR was carried out with 60 Vbeta primers and 13 Jbeta primers. Here immunoSEQ multiplex PCR was the method, and the copy in TCRdb shows in-frame clones only, minus some. The sample comprises 150,000 to 200,000 clones, around four fifths of which are singletons, and around 2% rests with the top ten. The sequenced sample was PBMCs. The receptors come from a man aged 18-30 years in good health and CMV-seronegative.

The rearrangement uses TRBV10-3 and TRBJ2-2; 7 nucleotides align to TRBD2. Losses at the gene ends were 1 base for V and 2 bases for J; bases not matched to a gene: 4. The CDR3 runs to 16 residues. Germline CDR1 ENHRY, CDR2 SYGVKD. Written as DNA, the CDR3 is TGTGCCATCAGTGAGTTGGGGGGGACCAACACCGGGGAGCTGTTTTTT. Its protein is CAISELGGTNTGELFF.

The chain uses TRBV5-1 and TRBJ1-6; the D is unclear. V dropped 5 bases and J dropped 0 bases, with 9 bases sitting between them. The CDR3 covers 15 residues. Germline V gives CDR1 SGHRS, CDR2 YFSETQ. CDR3 region: CASRAASSYNSPLHF. The CDR3 DNA follows: TGCGCCAGCAGGGCAGCGAGCTCCTATAATTCACCCCTCCACTTT.

The genes are TRBV29-1 and TRBJ2-7; unclear D gene. Looked up from germline, CDR1 is SQVTM and CDR2 is ANQGSEA. V shed 3 bases and J shed 4 bases, with 16 bases lying between them. CDR3 length: 14 amino acids. CDR3 DNA: TGCAGCGTTGATACCAACGGAGAAGAGTACGAGCAGTACTTC. Protein product: CSVDTNGEEYEQYF.

This clone has only a few counts. The rearrangement uses TRBV29-1 and TRBJ2-5, with 7 bases identical to TRBD2. Germline V CDR1 and CDR2: SQVTM, ANQGSEA. V was pared by 0 bases and J by 6 bases, with 7 bases of the junction left unmatched. This CDR3 has 14 residues. CDR3 in DNA: TGCAGCGTTGAAGAGGGGGAGGGCTGGAAGACCCAGTACTTC. Translating it yields CSVEEGEGWKTQYF. Using reference TRBV29-1 and TRBJ2-5 for the parts outside the CDR3, the full variable domain is SAVISQKPSRDICQRGTSLTIQCQVDSQVTMMFWYRQQPGQSLTLIATANQGSEATYESGFVIDKFPISRPNLTFSTLTVSNMSPEDSSIYLCSVEEGEGWKTQYFGPGTRLLVL.

The genes are TRBV7-3 and TRBJ2-2, with D perhaps matching TRBD2 (5 bases). Germline-derived CDR1 and CDR2 are SGHTA and FQGTGA. V was trimmed by 1 base and J by 3 bases, leaving 12 bases between them. The CDR3 has 16 amino acids. This CDR3 reads CASSLIGSGYTGELFF. CDR3 sequence (DNA): TGTGCCAGCAGCTTAATCGGTTCGGGGTACACCGGGGAGCTGTTTTTT. The complete variable domain, with remaining parts taken from reference TRBV7-3 and TRBJ2-2, reads GAGVSQTPSNKVTEKGKYVELRCDPISGHTALYWYRQSLGQGPEFLIYFQGTGAADDSGLPNDRFFAVRPEGSVSTLKIQRTERGDSAVYLCASSLIGSGYTGELFFGEGSRLTVL.

The chain joins TRBV9 to TRBJ1-1; no definite D call. Germline lookup yields CDR1 SGDLS and CDR2 YYNGEE. The CDR3 length is 13 residues. V lost 3 bases and J 3 bases, leaving 9 bases between the germline ends. CDR3 sequence reads: CASSAWADTEAFF. CDR3 nucleotides: TGTGCCAGCAGCGCCTGGGCTGACACTGAAGCTTTCTTT.

The chain has TRBV7-3 and TRBJ2-1, with D possibly being TRBD2 (6 bases). The CDR3 length is 13 residues. The V gene lost 4 bases and the J gene lost 12 bases, with 16 bases spanning the gap. CDR1 and CDR2 from the germline V gene are SGHTA and FQGTGA. CDR3 amino acids: CASSSAASAGQFF. The CDR3 DNA is TGTGCCAGCAGCTCCGCGGCTAGCGCAGGGCAGTTCTTC.

In the case of this clone: At one end, the junction sequence differs from germline, possibly due to a read error. The rearrangement links TRBV7-9 to TRBJ2-7, with D unresolved. Germline-derived CDR1 and CDR2 are SEHNR and FQNEAQ (reference sequence). The CDR3 has 12 amino acids. The CDR3 spells CSSTASSYEQYF. DNA for the CDR3: TGTTCCAGCACCGCGAGCTCCTACGAGCAGTACTTC.

This chain links TRBV27 with TRBJ1-4, with TRBD1 matching 11 bases. In germline, CDR1 is MNHEY, CDR2 SMNVEV (reference sequence). The CDR3 covers 14 residues. J was trimmed by 7 bases and V by 4 bases; bases with no gene match: 2. The CDR3 loop is CASSSGTGGEKLFF. For the CDR3, the DNA is TGTGCCAGCAGTTCGGGGACAGGGGGTGAAAAACTGTTTTTT.

This clone was recorded only once. The V gene is TRBV28, the J gene TRBJ2-5, with 14 nucleotides matching TRBD2. Trimming took 5 bases from V and 5 from J; bases not matched to a gene: 13. The V gene's germline CDR1 is MDHEN and CDR2 SYDVKM. There are 18 residues in the CDR3. CDR3 in amino acids: CASSPRTSGRHPWETQYF. The CDR3, as DNA: TGTGCCAGCAGTCCCCGGACTAGCGGGAGGCATCCGTGGGAGACCCAGTACTTC.

Points on this clone: One junction end does not reproduce the germline sequence, and a read error may be involved. The rearrangement links TRBV7-9 to TRBJ1-2; no clear D. Germline values: CDR1 SEHNR, CDR2 FQNEAQ (reference sequence). The CDR3 is 14 residues long. CDR3 sequence reads: CSSSSSTPSGGYTF. CDR3 nucleotides: TGTTCCAGCAGCTCATCGACACCGTCCGGTGGCTACACCTTC.

The chain has TRBV13 and TRBJ2-1, with a tentative D call TRBD1 (6 bases). This CDR3 is 13 amino acids long. V was cut by 2 bases and J by 6 bases, with 8 bases left in between. The germline gives CDR1 PRHDT, CDR2 FYEKMQ (reference sequence). CDR3 region: CASSLQGGNEQFF. As DNA, the CDR3 is TGTGCCAGCAGCTTACAAGGGGGCAATGAGCAGTTCTTC. The full variable domain, its missing parts supplied by reference TRBV13 and TRBJ2-1, is AAGVIQSPRHLIKEKRETATLKCYPIPRHDTVYWYQQGPGQDPQFLISFYEKMQSDKGSIPDRFSAQQFSDYHSELNMSSLELGDSALYFCASSLQGGNEQFFGPGTRLTVL.

The genes are TRBV29-1 and TRBJ2-3; the match to TRBD2 covers 8 bases. V lost 5 bases to trimming and J lost 2 bases; unmatched junction nucleotides: 9. Germline values: CDR1 SQVTM, CDR2 ANQGSEA. The CDR3 spans 15 residues. For the CDR3, the DNA is TGCAGCGTTTCCCCCGGGACTAGGGTCACAGATACGCAGTATTTT. It translates to CSVSPGTRVTDTQYF.

This chain joins TRBV29-1 and TRBJ2-7, with TRBD2 matching over 8 bases. Losses at the gene ends were 6 bases for V and 3 bases for J; bases not matched to a gene: 13. The CDR3 totals 15 residues. Per the germline V gene, CDR1 is SQVTM and CDR2 is ANQGSEA. The CDR3 sequence: CSVQDLSGGNYEQYF. For the CDR3, the DNA is TGCAGCGTACAGGACCTAAGCGGGGGAAACTACGAGCAGTACTTC.

This clone came up a few times. The chain uses TRBV7-9 and TRBJ2-1, with a weak D call TRBD2 (6 bases). V was trimmed by 1 base and J by 6 bases, leaving 13 bases between them. The CDR3 loop spans 15 amino acids. CDR1 and CDR2 from the germline V gene are SEHNR and FQNEAQ (reference sequence). CDR3 in DNA: TGTGCCAGCAGCTTAGGCATCTACGGGGGCAATGAGCAGTTCTTC. This translates into CASSLGIYGGNEQFF.

The V gene is TRBV25-1, the J gene TRBJ2-5, with D tentatively TRBD1 (6 bases). This CDR3 comprises 14 residues. Trimming removed 1 base at V and 9 bases at J, with 15 bases between. Germline-derived CDR1 and CDR2 are MGHDK and SYGVNS. The DNA of the CDR3 is TGTGCCAGCAGTGAATGGACAGCCTCCCCCCCCCAGTACTTC. Translating it yields CASSEWTASPPQYF.

The count of this clone is one. V usage is TRBV10-2 and J usage is TRBJ2-1, with 11 bases fitting TRBD2. The CDR3 consists of 16 residues. The germline gives CDR1 WSHSY, CDR2 SAAADI. Trimming cost V 3 bases and J 5 bases; bases outside gene matches: 6. The CDR3 sequence: CASSEPPGLADNEQFF. DNA for the CDR3: TGCGCCAGCAGTGAACCCCCGGGACTAGCGGACAATGAGCAGTTCTTC.